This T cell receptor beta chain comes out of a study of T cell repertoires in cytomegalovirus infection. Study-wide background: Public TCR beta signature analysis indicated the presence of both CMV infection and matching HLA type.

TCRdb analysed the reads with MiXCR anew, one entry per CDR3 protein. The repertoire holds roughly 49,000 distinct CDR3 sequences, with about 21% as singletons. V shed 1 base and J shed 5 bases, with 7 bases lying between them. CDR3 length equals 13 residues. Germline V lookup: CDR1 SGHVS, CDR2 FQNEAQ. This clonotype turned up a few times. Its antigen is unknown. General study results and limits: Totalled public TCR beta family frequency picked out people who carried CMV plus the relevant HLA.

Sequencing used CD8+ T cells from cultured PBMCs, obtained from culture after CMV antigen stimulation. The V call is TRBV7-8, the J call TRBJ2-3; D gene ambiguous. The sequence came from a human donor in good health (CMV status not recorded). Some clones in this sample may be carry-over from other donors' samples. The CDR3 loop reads CASSLGTVDTQYF. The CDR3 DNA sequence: TGTGCCAGCAGCTTAGGCACAGTAGATACGCAGTATTTT.